This T cell receptor (beta chain) was identified in a study of T cell repertoires in cytomegalovirus infection. In TCRdb, the reads were re-called with MiXCR into one record per CDR3 protein. The repertoire holds about 920,000 distinct CDR3 sequences, roughly 30% seen once, with 11% to 15% in the top ten. Germline CDR1 reads SEHNR; CDR2 reads FQNEAQ (reference sequence). V was pared by 0 bases and J by 9 bases, with 9 bases between. The CDR3 runs to 13 residues. There are many counts of this clonotype. Its antigen is as yet unknown. The TCR was taken from a human donor in good health (CMV status not recorded). Some clones in this sample may be carry-over from other donors' samples. This specimen was cultured CD8+ T cells from PBMCs, taken from culture after CMV antigen stimulation. V usage is TRBV7-9 and J usage is TRBJ2-1; D is undetermined. As DNA, the CDR3 is TGTGCCAGCAGCTTAGCGCGCGTAGGTGAGCAGTTCTTC. Translating gives CASSLARVGEQFF.